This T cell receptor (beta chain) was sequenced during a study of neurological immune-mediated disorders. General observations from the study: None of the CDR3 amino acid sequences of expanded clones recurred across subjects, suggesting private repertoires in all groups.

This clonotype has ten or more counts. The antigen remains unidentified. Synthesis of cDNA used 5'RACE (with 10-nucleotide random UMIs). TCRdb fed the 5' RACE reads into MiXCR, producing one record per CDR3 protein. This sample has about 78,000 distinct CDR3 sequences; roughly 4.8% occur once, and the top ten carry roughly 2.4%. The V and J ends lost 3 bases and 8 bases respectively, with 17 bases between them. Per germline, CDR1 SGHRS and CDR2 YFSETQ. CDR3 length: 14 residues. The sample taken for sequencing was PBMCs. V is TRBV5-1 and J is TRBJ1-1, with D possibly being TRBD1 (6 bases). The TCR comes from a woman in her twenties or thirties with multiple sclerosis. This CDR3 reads CASSSGGSGGEAFF. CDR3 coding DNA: TGCGCCAGCAGCTCTGGGGGCTCTGGAGGCGAAGCTTTCTTT.